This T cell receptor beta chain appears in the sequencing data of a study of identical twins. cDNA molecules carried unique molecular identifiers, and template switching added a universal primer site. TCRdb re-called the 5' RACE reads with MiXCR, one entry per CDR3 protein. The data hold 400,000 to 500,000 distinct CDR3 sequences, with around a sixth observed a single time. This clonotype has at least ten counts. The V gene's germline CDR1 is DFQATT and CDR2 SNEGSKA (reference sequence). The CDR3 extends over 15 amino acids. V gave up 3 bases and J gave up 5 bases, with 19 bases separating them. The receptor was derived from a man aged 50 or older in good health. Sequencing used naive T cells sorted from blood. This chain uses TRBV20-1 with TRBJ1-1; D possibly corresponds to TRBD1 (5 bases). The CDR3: CSASGATGSWTEAFF. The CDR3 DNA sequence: TGCAGTGCTAGTGGGGCCACCGGTTCGTGGACTGAAGCTTTCTTT.